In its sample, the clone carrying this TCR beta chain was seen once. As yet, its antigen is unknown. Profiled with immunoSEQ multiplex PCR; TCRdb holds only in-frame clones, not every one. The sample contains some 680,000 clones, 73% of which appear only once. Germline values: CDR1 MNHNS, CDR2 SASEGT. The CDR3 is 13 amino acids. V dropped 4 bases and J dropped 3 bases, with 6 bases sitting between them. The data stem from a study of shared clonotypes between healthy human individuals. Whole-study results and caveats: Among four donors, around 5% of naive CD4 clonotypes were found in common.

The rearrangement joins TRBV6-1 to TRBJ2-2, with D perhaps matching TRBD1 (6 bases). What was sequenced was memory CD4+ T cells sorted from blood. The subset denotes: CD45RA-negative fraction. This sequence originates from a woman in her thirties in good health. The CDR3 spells CASSGQDTGELFF. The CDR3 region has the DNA TGTGCCAGCAGTGGACAGGACACCGGGGAGCTGTTTTTT.